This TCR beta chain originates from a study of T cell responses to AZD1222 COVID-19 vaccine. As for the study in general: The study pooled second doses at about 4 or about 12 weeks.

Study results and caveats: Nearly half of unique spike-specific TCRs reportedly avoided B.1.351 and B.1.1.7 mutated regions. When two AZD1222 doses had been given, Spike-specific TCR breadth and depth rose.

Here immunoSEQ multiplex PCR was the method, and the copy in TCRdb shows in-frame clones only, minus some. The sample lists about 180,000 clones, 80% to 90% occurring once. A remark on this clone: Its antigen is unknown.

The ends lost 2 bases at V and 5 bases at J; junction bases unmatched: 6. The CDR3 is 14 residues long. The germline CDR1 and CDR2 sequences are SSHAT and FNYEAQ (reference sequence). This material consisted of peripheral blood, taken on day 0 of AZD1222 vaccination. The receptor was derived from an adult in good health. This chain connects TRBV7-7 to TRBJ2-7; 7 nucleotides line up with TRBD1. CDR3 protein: CASSLIGGPHEQYF. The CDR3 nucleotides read TGTGCCAGCAGCTTAATAGGGGGCCCCCACGAGCAGTACTTC.